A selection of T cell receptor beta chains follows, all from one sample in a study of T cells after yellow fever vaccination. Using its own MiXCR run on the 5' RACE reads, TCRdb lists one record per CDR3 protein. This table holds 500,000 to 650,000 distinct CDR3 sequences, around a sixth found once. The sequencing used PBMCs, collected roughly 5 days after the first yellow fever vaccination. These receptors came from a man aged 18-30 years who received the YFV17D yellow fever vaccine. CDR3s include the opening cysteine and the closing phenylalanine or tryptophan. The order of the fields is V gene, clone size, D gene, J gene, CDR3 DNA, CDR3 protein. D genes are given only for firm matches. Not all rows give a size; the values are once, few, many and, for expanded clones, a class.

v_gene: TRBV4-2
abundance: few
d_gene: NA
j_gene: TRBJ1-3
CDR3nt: TGTGCCAGCAGCCAAGAATCTAGCGGGCTCTCTGGAAACACCATATATTTT
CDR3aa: CASSQESSGLSGNTIYF

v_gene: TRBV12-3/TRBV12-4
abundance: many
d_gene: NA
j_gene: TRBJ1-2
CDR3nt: TGTGCCAGCAGCCTGGTACAGTATGGCTACACCTTC
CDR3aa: CASSLVQYGYTF

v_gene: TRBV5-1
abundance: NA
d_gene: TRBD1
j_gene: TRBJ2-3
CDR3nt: TGCGCCAGCAGGTCGACAGGGGGCACAGATACGCAGTATTTT
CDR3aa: CASRSTGGTDTQYF

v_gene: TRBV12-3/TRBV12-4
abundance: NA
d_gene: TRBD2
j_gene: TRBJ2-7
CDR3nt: TGTGCCAGCAGTTTAATGACAACAGCGGGGGGTTACGAGCAGTACTTC
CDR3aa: CASSLMTTAGGYEQYF

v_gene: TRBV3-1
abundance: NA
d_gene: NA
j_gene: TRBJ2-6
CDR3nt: TGTGCCAGCAGCCATTATGGGGCCAACGTCCTGACTTTC
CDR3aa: CASSHYGANVLTF

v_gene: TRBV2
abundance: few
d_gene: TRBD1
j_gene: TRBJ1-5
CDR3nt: TGTGCCAGCAGTTCCGGGACAGGGTTTAGGCAGCCCCAGCATTTT
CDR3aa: CASSSGTGFRQPQHF

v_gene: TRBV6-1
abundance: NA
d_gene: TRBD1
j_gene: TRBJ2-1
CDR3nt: TGTGCCAGCAGTACCCCCGGGACAGGGGAGAATGAGCAGTTCTTC
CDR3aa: CASSTPGTGENEQFF

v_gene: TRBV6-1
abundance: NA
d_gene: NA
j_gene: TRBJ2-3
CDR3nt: TGTGCCAGCAGAAGGGGGGGGTACGGCACAGATACGCGGTATTTT
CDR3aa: CASRRGGYGTDTRYF

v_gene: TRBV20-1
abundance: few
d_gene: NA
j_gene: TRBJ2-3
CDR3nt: TGCAGTGCTGTCGAACAGGGAACAGATACGCAGTATTTT
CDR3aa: CSAVEQGTDTQYF

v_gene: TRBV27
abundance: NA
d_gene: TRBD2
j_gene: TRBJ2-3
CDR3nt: TGTGCGACCGGGGGAAGGCGGGGGGGCTGGAGCACAGATACGCAGTATTTT
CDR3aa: CATGGRRGGWSTDTQYF

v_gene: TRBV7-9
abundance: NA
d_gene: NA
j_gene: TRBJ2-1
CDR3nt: TGTGCCAGCAGCTTAAAACAGGGAGGCACCTACAATGAGCAGTTCTTC
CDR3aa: CASSLKQGGTYNEQFF